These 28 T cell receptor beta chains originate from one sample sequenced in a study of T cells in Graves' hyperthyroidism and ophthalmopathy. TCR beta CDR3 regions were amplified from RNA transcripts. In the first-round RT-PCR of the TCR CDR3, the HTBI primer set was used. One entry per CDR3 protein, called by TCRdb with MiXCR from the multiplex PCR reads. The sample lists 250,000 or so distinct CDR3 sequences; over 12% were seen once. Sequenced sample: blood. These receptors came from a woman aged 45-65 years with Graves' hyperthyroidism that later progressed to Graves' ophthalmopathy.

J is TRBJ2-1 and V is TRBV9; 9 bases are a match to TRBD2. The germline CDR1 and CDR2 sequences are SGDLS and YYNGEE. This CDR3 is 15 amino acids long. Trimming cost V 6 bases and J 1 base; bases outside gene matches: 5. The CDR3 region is CASNIAGDSYNEQFF. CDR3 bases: TGTGCCAGCAACATAGCGGGGGATTCCTACAATGAGCAGTTCTTC. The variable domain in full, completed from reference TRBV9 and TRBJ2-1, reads DSGVTQTPKHLITATGQRVTLRCSPRSGDLSVYWYQQSLDQGLQFLIQYYNGEERAKGNILERFSAQQFPDLHSELNLSSLELGDSALYFCASNIAGDSYNEQFFGPGTRLTVL.

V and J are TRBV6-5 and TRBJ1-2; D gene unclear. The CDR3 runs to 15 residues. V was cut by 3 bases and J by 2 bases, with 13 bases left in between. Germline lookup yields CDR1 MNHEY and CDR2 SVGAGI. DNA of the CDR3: TGTGCCAGCAGTTATAACAGCGCAGAAAACTATGGCTACACCTTC. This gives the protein CASSYNSAENYGYTF.

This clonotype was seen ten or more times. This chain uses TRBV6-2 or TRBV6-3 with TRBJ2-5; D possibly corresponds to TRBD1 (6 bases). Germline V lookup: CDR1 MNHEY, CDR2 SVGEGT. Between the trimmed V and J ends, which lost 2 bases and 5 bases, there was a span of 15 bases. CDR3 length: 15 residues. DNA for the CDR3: TGTGCCAGCAGTTACGGGCCAGGGGAGAGGGAGACCCAGTACTTC. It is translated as CASSYGPGERETQYF.

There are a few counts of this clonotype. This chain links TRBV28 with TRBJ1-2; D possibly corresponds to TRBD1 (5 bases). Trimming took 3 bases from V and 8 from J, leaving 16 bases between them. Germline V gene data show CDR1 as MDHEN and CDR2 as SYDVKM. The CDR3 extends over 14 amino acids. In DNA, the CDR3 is TGTGCCAGCAGTTTTGAGGTGTTAGGGGACGGCTACACCTTC. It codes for CASSFEVLGDGYTF.

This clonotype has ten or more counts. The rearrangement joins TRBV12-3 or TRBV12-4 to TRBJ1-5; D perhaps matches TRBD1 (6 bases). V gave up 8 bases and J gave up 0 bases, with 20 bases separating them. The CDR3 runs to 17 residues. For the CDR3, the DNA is TGTGCCAGCGGGGCCGCAGGGGATTCTTATAGCAATCAGCCCCAGCATTTT. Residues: CASGAAGDSYSNQPQHF.

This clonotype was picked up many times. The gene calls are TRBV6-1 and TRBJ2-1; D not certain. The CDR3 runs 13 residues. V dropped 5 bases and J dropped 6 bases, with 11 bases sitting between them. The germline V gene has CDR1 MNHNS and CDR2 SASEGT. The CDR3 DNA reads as TGTGCCAGCAGTCTCTTTCGGGTCAATGAGCAGTTCTTC. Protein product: CASSLFRVNEQFF.

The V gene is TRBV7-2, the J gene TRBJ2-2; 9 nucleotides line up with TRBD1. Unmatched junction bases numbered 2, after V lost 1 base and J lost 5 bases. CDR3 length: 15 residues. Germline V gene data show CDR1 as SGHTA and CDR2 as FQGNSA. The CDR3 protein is CASSLGTGETGELFF. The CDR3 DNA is TGTGCCAGCAGCTTAGGGACAGGGGAAACCGGGGAGCTGTTTTTT.

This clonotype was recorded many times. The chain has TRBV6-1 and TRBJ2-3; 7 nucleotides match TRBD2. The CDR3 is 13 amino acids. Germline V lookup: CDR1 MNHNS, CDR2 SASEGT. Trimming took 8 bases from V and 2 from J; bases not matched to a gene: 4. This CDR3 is CASGEGVTDTQYF. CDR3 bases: TGTGCCAGCGGGGAGGGAGTCACAGATACGCAGTATTTT.

The CDR3 loop reads CASSHSGNTGELFF. The CDR3 nucleotides read TGTGCCAGCAGTCATAGCGGGAACACCGGGGAGCTGTTTTTT. The chain employs TRBV9 and TRBJ2-2, with D possibly TRBD2 on 6 matching bases. Germline lookup yields CDR1 SGDLS and CDR2 YYNGEE. The CDR3 sequence is 14 residues long. Trimming left V 5 bases short and J 1 base short, with 9 bases between. Supplemented by reference TRBV9 and TRBJ2-2, the full variable domain reads DSGVTQTPKHLITATGQRVTLRCSPRSGDLSVYWYQQSLDQGLQFLIQYYNGEERAKGNILERFSAQQFPDLHSELNLSSLELGDSALYFCASSHSGNTGELFFGEGSRLTVL.

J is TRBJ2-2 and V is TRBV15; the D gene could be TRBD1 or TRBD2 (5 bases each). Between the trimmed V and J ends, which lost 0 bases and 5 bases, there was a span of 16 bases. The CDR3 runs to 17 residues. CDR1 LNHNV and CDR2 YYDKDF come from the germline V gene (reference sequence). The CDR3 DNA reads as TGTGCCACCAGCAGAGATCGAAGGGGCCAGCGGACCGGGGAGCTGTTTTTT. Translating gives CATSRDRRGQRTGELFF.

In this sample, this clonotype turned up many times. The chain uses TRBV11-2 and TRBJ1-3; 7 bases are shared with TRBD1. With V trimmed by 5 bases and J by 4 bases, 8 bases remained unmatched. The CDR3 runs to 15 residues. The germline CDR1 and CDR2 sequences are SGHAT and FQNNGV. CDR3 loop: CASSPDRAPGNTIYF. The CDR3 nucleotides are TGTGCCAGCAGCCCTGACAGGGCCCCAGGAAACACCATATATTTT.

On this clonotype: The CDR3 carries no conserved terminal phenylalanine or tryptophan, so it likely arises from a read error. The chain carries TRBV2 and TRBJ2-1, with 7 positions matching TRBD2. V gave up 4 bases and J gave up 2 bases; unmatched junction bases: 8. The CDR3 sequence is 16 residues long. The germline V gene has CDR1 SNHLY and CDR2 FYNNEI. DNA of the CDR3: TGTGCCAGCAGTGCCGACGGGGGGACGGCCTACAATGAGCAGTTCCTC. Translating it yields CASSADGGTAYNEQFL.

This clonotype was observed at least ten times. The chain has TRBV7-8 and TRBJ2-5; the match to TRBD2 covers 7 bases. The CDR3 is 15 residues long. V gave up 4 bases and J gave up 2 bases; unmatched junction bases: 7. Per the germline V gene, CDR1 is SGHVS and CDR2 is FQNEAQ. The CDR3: CASSSSGLKQETQYF. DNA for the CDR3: TGTGCCAGCAGCTCGTCGGGACTAAAACAAGAGACCCAGTACTTC.

In nucleotides, the CDR3 is TGTGCCAGCTCAATGGGGACAGGGACTTTCACAGATACGCAGTATTTT. Residues: CASSMGTGTFTDTQYF. The chain combines TRBV6-2 or TRBV6-3 with TRBJ2-3; the match to TRBD1 covers 9 bases. Germline CDR1 and CDR2: MNHEY and SVGEGT. V lost 8 bases, J lost 2 bases, and 11 bases stayed unmatched. This CDR3 region has 16 residues.

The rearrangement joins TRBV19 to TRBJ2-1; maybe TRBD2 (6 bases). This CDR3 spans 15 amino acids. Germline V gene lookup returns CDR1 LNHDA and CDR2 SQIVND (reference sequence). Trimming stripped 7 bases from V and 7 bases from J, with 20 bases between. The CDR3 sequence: CASIDPGARRNEQFF. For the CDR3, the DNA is TGTGCCAGTATTGACCCGGGAGCGCGCAGGAATGAGCAGTTCTTC.

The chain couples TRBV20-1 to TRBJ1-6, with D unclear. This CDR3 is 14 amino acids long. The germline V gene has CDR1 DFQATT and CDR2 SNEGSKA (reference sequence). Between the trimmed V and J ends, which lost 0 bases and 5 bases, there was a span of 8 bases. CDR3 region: CSARDTTHNSPLHF. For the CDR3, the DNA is TGCAGTGCTAGAGACACAACGCATAATTCACCCCTCCACTTT.

Written as DNA, the CDR3 is TGTGCCAGCAGTCCGACAGCTTATAGCAATCAGCCCCAGCATTTT. It translates to CASSPTAYSNQPQHF. The V call is TRBV6-1, the J call TRBJ1-5; TRBD1 might be the D (5 bases). This CDR3 spans 15 amino acids. V dropped 5 bases and J dropped 0 bases, with 11 bases sitting between them. CDR1 MNHNS and CDR2 SASEGT come from the germline V gene.

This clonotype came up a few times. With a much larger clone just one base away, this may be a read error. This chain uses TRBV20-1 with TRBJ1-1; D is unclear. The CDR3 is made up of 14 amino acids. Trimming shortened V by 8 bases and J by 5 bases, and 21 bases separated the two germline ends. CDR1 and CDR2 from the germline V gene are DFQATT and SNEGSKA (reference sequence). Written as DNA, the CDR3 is TGCAGTACCCCTGTCTCTGGACGGAGGACTGAAGCTTTCTTT. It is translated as CSTPVSGRRTEAFF.

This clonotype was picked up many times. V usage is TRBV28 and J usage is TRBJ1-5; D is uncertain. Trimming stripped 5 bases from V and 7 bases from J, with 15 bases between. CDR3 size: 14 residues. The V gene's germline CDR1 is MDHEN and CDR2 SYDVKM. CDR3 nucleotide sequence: TGTGCCAGCAGTACACCAGCGGACTGGCAGCCCCAGCATTTT. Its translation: CASSTPADWQPQHF.

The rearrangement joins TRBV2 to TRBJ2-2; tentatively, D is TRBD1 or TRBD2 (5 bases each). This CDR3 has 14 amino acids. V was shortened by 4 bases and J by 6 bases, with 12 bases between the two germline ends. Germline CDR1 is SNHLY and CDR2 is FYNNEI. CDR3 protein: CASSVTGTPGELFF. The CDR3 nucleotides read TGTGCCAGCAGTGTGACCGGGACCCCCGGGGAGCTGTTTTTT.

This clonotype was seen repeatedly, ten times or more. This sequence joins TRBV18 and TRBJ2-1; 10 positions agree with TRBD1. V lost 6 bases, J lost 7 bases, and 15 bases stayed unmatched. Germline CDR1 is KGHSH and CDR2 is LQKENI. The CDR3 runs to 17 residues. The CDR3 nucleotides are TGTGCCAGCTCGCATAACCCCGGGACAGGGGAGAAAAATGAGCAGTTCTTC. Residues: CASSHNPGTGEKNEQFF. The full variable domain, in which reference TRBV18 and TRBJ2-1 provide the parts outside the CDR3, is NAGVMQNPRHLVRRRGQEARLRCSPMKGHSHVYWYRQLPEEGLKFMVYLQKENIIDESGMPKERFSAEFPKEGPSILRIQQVVRGDSAAYFCASSHNPGTGEKNEQFFGPGTRLTVL.

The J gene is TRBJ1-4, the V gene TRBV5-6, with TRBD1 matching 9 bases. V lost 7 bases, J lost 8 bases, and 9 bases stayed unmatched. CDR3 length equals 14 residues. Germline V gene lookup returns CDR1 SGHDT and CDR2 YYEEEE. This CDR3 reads CASGLGQGREKLFF. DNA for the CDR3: TGTGCCAGCGGATTGGGACAGGGAAGGGAAAAACTGTTTTTT.

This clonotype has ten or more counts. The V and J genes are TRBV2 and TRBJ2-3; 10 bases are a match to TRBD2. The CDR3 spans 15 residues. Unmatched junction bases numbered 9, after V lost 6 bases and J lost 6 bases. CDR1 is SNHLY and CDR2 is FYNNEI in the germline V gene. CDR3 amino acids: CASSKAGGPGDTQYF. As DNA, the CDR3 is TGTGCCAGCAGCAAAGCGGGAGGGCCCGGGGATACGCAGTATTTT.

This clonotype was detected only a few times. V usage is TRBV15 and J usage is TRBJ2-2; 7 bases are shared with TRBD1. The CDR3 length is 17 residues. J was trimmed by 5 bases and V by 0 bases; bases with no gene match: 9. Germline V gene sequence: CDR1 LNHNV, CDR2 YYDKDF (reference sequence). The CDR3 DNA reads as TGTGCCACCAGCAGAGATCCCCCTAGGGGGCGGACCGGGGAGCTGTTTTTT. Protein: CATSRDPPRGRTGELFF.

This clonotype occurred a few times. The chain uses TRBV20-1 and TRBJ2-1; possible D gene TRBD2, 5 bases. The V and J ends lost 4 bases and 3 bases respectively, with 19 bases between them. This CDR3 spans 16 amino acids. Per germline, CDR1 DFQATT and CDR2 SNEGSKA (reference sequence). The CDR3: CSAKGLGSGRYNEQFF. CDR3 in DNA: TGCAGTGCTAAGGGTTTAGGGAGCGGACGCTACAATGAGCAGTTCTTC.

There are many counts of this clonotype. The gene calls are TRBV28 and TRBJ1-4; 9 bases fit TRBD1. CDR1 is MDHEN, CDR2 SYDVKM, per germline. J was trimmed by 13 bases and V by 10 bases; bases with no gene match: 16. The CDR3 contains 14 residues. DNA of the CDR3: TGTGCCACCGGAAGGGACAGGGATGTCCAAGGACTGTTTTTT. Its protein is CATGRDRDVQGLFF.

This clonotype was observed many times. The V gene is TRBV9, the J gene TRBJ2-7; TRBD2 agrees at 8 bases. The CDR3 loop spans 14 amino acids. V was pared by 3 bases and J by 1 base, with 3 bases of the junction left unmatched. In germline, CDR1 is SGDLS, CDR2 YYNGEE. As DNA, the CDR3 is TGTGCCAGCAGCGCGGGGGGGTTTTCCTACGAGCAGTACTTC. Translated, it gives CASSAGGFSYEQYF.

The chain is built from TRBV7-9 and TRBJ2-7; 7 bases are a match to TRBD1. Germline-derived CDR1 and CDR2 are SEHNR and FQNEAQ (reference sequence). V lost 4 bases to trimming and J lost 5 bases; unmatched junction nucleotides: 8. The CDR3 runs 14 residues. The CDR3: CASSSRTGQDEQYF. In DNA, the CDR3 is TGTGCCAGCAGCTCCCGGACAGGACAGGACGAGCAGTACTTC. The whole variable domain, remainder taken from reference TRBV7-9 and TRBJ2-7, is DTGVSQNPRHKITKRGQNVTFRCDPISEHNRLYWYRQTLGQGPEFLTYFQNEAQLEKSRLLSDRFSAERPKGSFSTLEIQRTEQGDSAMYLCASSSRTGQDEQYFGPGTRLTVT.